These T cell receptor beta chains were read from a single sample in a study of T-cell memory formation after mild COVID-19. TCRdb re-called the 5' RACE reads with MiXCR, one entry per CDR3 protein. The sample contains roughly 350,000 distinct CDR3 sequences, 25% to 30% of which appear only once. The sequenced sample consisted of PBMCs or a T cell subset sorted from them (not recorded which). All receptors come from an adult woman who had mild COVID-19 (a few samples of this study predate the infection). Cell type and time point are not known. Each CDR3 is given with its conserved first and last residue. The order of the fields is clone size, D gene, J gene, CDR3 length, V gene, CDR3 DNA, CDR3 protein. The D gene is left open where the match is weak. The size entry is marked missing in some rows and otherwise reads once, few, many or a size class.

clone_size: .; d_call: TRBD2; j_call: TRBJ2-5; cdr3_length: 15; v_call: TRBV2; cdr3_nt: TGTGCCACCACTCCCGGCCGGGACTATCAAGAGACCCAGTACTTC; cdr3_aa: CATTPGRDYQETQYF
clone_size: .; d_call: TRBD2; j_call: TRBJ2-3; cdr3_length: 19; v_call: TRBV5-1; cdr3_nt: TGCGCCAGCAGCTTGGCCACTAGTACTAGCGGTCCGAGCACAGATACGCAGTATTTT; cdr3_aa: CASSLATSTSGPSTDTQYF
clone_size: few; d_call: .; j_call: TRBJ2-6; cdr3_length: 14; v_call: TRBV12-3/TRBV12-4; cdr3_nt: TGTGCCAGCAGTAGGAGGGTAGGGGCCAACGTCCTGACTTTC; cdr3_aa: CASSRRVGANVLTF
clone_size: few; d_call: .; j_call: TRBJ2-6; cdr3_length: 14; v_call: TRBV30; cdr3_nt: TGTGCCTGGAGTATAAGCTCTGGGGCCAACGTCCTGACTTTC; cdr3_aa: CAWSISSGANVLTF
clone_size: many; d_call: TRBD2; j_call: TRBJ2-3; cdr3_length: 15; v_call: TRBV12-3/TRBV12-4; cdr3_nt: TGTGCCAGCAGAACTAGCGGGAGTGTGTTGGATACGCAGTATTTT; cdr3_aa: CASRTSGSVLDTQYF
clone_size: few; d_call: TRBD1; j_call: TRBJ1-2; cdr3_length: 14; v_call: TRBV9; cdr3_nt: TGTGCCAGCAGCGAGGGGACAGGGGTCTATGGCTACACCTTC; cdr3_aa: CASSEGTGVYGYTF
clone_size: few; d_call: TRBD1; j_call: TRBJ1-6; cdr3_length: 15; v_call: TRBV7-8; cdr3_nt: TGTGCCAGCAGCTTAGTTCGGACAGGAACTTCACCCCTCCACTTT; cdr3_aa: CASSLVRTGTSPLHF
clone_size: few; d_call: TRBD2; j_call: TRBJ2-3; cdr3_length: 21; v_call: TRBV29-1; cdr3_nt: TGCAGCGTTGTCCTAACAACTCTAGCGGGGTTCTTTCAACCTAGCACAGATACGCAGTATTTT; cdr3_aa: CSVVLTTLAGFFQPSTDTQYF
clone_size: .; d_call: TRBD2; j_call: TRBJ2-7; cdr3_length: 15; v_call: TRBV7-9; cdr3_nt: TGTGCCAGCAGCTTGAGGACTAGCGGGGGCTACGAGCAGTACTTC; cdr3_aa: CASSLRTSGGYEQYF
clone_size: .; d_call: .; j_call: TRBJ2-1; cdr3_length: 12; v_call: TRBV13; cdr3_nt: TGTGCCAGCAGCCCCTACCTCAATGAGCAGTTCTTC; cdr3_aa: CASSPYLNEQFF
clone_size: .; d_call: TRBD1; j_call: TRBJ2-7; cdr3_length: 16; v_call: TRBV5-1; cdr3_nt: TGCGCCAGCAGGGTCACCGGGACAGGGGGCTTGAACGAGCAGTACTTC; cdr3_aa: CASRVTGTGGLNEQYF
clone_size: .; d_call: .; j_call: TRBJ1-1; cdr3_length: 12; v_call: TRBV7-9; cdr3_nt: TGTGCCAGCAGCATAATGGAGACTGAAGCTTTCTTT; cdr3_aa: CASSIMETEAFF
clone_size: .; d_call: .; j_call: TRBJ2-7; cdr3_length: 12; v_call: TRBV24-1; cdr3_nt: TGTGCCACCAGTGATTTAAACAGTCAGCAGTACTTC; cdr3_aa: CATSDLNSQQYF
clone_size: few; d_call: .; j_call: TRBJ2-3; cdr3_length: 15; v_call: TRBV20-1; cdr3_nt: TGCAGTGCTTCGCCCTCTCGGACTTCGACAGATACGCAGTATTTT; cdr3_aa: CSASPSRTSTDTQYF
clone_size: .; d_call: TRBD1; j_call: TRBJ2-7; cdr3_length: 14; v_call: TRBV15; cdr3_nt: TGTGCCACCAGCGCCGAGCAGGGGGCAGACGAGCAGTACTTC; cdr3_aa: CATSAEQGADEQYF
clone_size: .; d_call: TRBD1; j_call: TRBJ2-7; cdr3_length: 22; v_call: TRBV4-2; cdr3_nt: TGTGCCAGCAGCCAAGAGCATCGGTGGGGCTTAGGTGACAGGGGGCACGTTAAAGAGCAGTACTTC; cdr3_aa: CASSQEHRWGLGDRGHVKEQYF
clone_size: .; d_call: .; j_call: TRBJ2-7; cdr3_length: 14; v_call: TRBV9; cdr3_nt: TGTGCCAGCAGTCCTGAGCAGACACTCGACGAGCAGTACTTC; cdr3_aa: CASSPEQTLDEQYF
clone_size: few; d_call: .; j_call: TRBJ2-7; cdr3_length: 15; v_call: TRBV29-1; cdr3_nt: TGCAGCGTTGAAGATGGGCGGGACACCCCCTACGAGCAGTACTTC; cdr3_aa: CSVEDGRDTPYEQYF
clone_size: few; d_call: .; j_call: TRBJ2-7; cdr3_length: 12; v_call: TRBV6-1; cdr3_nt: TGTGCCAGCACCCGGAGCTCCTACGAGCAGTACTTC; cdr3_aa: CASTRSSYEQYF
clone_size: few; d_call: .; j_call: TRBJ2-1; cdr3_length: 12; v_call: TRBV4-2; cdr3_nt: TGTGCCAGCAGCCAATATAACAATGAGCAGTTCTTC; cdr3_aa: CASSQYNNEQFF
clone_size: .; d_call: TRBD2; j_call: TRBJ2-5; cdr3_length: 15; v_call: TRBV19; cdr3_nt: TGTGCCAGTAGGCTGACTAGCGGGATAGGGGAGACCCAGTACTTC; cdr3_aa: CASRLTSGIGETQYF
clone_size: .; d_call: .; j_call: TRBJ2-1; cdr3_length: 13; v_call: TRBV18; cdr3_nt: TGTGCCAGCTCACCAAGGGACTCAGATGAGCAGTTCTTC; cdr3_aa: CASSPRDSDEQFF
clone_size: .; d_call: .; j_call: TRBJ2-3; cdr3_length: 15; v_call: TRBV7-8; cdr3_nt: TGTGCCAGCAGCTTAGTCATCCGTTCTGGGGATACGCAGTATTTT; cdr3_aa: CASSLVIRSGDTQYF
clone_size: many; d_call: .; j_call: TRBJ2-7; cdr3_length: 14; v_call: TRBV7-9; cdr3_nt: TGTGCCAGCAGCTTAGAGAGCTCCCCCGCCGGGCAGTACTTC; cdr3_aa: CASSLESSPAGQYF
clone_size: .; d_call: .; j_call: TRBJ1-4; cdr3_length: 14; v_call: TRBV18; cdr3_nt: TGTGCCAGCTCACCGAGGCAGAGTAATGAAAAACTGTTTTTT; cdr3_aa: CASSPRQSNEKLFF
clone_size: .; d_call: .; j_call: TRBJ2-3; cdr3_length: 13; v_call: TRBV29-1; cdr3_nt: TGCAGCGTTGCGGGGGACAACACAGATACGCAGTATTTT; cdr3_aa: CSVAGDNTDTQYF
clone_size: .; d_call: .; j_call: TRBJ1-2; cdr3_length: 13; v_call: TRBV7-9; cdr3_nt: TGTGCCAGCAGCACTAACCTTAACTATGGCTACACCTTC; cdr3_aa: CASSTNLNYGYTF
clone_size: .; d_call: .; j_call: TRBJ2-5; cdr3_length: 12; v_call: TRBV12-3/TRBV12-4; cdr3_nt: TGTGCCAGCAGCCTTTATGTGGAGACCCAGTACTTC; cdr3_aa: CASSLYVETQYF
clone_size: few; d_call: .; j_call: TRBJ2-7; cdr3_length: 15; v_call: TRBV18; cdr3_nt: TGTGCCAGCTCACCCCCCTCGGCGGGGACCTACGAGCAGTACTTC; cdr3_aa: CASSPPSAGTYEQYF
clone_size: few; d_call: .; j_call: TRBJ2-2; cdr3_length: 17; v_call: TRBV7-2; cdr3_nt: TGTGCCAGCAGCTTTCTAAGTTGGGGGGCGAACACCGGGGAGCTGTTTTTT; cdr3_aa: CASSFLSWGANTGELFF
clone_size: few; d_call: .; j_call: TRBJ1-2; cdr3_length: 15; v_call: TRBV20-1; cdr3_nt: TGCAGTGCTAGAGCCCCGACGTCGAAAGACTATGGCTACACCTTC; cdr3_aa: CSARAPTSKDYGYTF